These T cell receptor beta chains were read from a single sample in a study of PD-1 blockade in classical Hodgkin lymphoma. Here immunoSEQ multiplex PCR was the method, and the copy in TCRdb shows in-frame clones only, minus some. The repertoire holds about 97,000 clones, with approximately 88% as singletons. The specimen comprised peripheral blood mononuclear cells (PBMCs), sampled at baseline. The receptors were sampled from a human donor with classical Hodgkin lymphoma. CDR3s include the opening cysteine and the closing phenylalanine or tryptophan. A D gene is named only where the DNA matches it firmly. For some rows the clone size is stated as once, few or many, or as a class when expanded; others skip it.

>TRBJ1-2|.|.|TRBV4-1
CASSQVPGFYGYTF
TGCGCCAGCAGCCAAGTTCCGGGGTTCTATGGCTACACCTTC
>TRBJ1-1|.|.|TRBV6-5
CASQTFGRNTEAFF
TGTGCCAGCCAGACGTTCGGGAGGAACACTGAAGCTTTCTTT
>TRBJ2-7|.|TRBD2|TRBV7-8
CASSLASGSWNEQYF
TGTGCCAGCAGCTTAGCTAGCGGGAGTTGGAACGAGCAGTACTTC
>TRBJ1-3|.|.|TRBV19
CASIADGLSGNTIYF
TGTGCCAGTATCGCGGACGGACTTTCTGGAAACACCATATATTTT
>TRBJ1-4|.|.|TRBV6-6
CASRVNEKLFF
TGTGCCAGCAGAGTTAATGAAAAACTGTTTTTT
>TRBJ2-3|.|TRBD2|TRBV10-3
CAISDLAGGGTDTQYF
TGTGCCATCAGTGATCTAGCGGGAGGGGGCACAGATACGCAGTATTTT
>TRBJ2-3|once|.|TRBV7-9
CASSLGGGSDTQYF
TGTGCCAGCAGCTTAGGCGGAGGCTCAGATACGCAGTATTTT
>TRBJ1-5|.|.|TRBV4-1
CASSHPTVSNQPQHF
TGCGCCAGCAGCCACCCGACAGTTAGCAATCAGCCCCAGCATTTT
>TRBJ2-1|.|.|TRBV7-3
CASSLQGTEGVQFF
TGTGCCAGCAGCTTACAAGGGACCGAGGGCGTGCAGTTCTTC
>TRBJ2-7|.|TRBD2|TRBV30
CAWRGTRGTYYEQYF
TGTGCCTGGAGGGGGACTAGGGGGACATACTACGAGCAGTACTTC
>TRBJ1-2|.|.|TRBV27
CASSLVGFGGYTF
TGTGCCAGCAGTTTGGTAGGGTTCGGCGGCTACACCTTC
>TRBJ1-6|once|TRBD1|TRBV27
CASTPSQGARSPLHF
TGTGCCAGCACTCCATCCCAGGGGGCCCGTTCACCCCTCCACTTT
>TRBJ2-6|.|.|TRBV7-2
CASSFGSSGANVLTF
TGTGCCAGCAGCTTCGGTAGCTCTGGGGCCAACGTCCTGACTTTC
>TRBJ1-1|.|TRBD1|TRBV7-3
CASSRRQGPDTEAFF
TGTGCCAGCAGCAGACGACAGGGGCCGGACACTGAAGCTTTCTTT
>TRBJ2-3|few|TRBD2|TRBV29-1
CSVTGGVRDTQYF
TGCAGCGTTACCGGGGGGGTGAGGGATACGCAGTATTTT
>TRBJ2-7|.|.|TRBV7-9
CASSLSGTPTYEQYF
TGTGCCAGCAGCTTATCAGGGACTCCAACCTACGAGCAGTACTTC
>TRBJ1-5|.|.|TRBV18
CASSPGPHPNQPQHF
TGTGCCAGCTCACCAGGGCCCCACCCGAATCAGCCCCAGCATTTT
>TRBJ2-2|.|.|TRBV10-3
CAISVMSGELFF
TGTGCCATCAGTGTAATGAGCGGGGAGCTGTTTTTT
>TRBJ1-3|.|TRBD1|TRBV18
CASSPGQGGHTIYF
TGTGCCAGCTCACCCGGACAGGGAGGACACACCATATATTTT
>TRBJ2-5|once|TRBD2|TRBV5-1
CASSLFSGSEETQYF
TGCGCCAGCAGCTTGTTTAGCGGGAGTGAAGAGACCCAGTACTTC
>TRBJ2-3|once|TRBD2|TRBV5-1
CASSSGDGMYF
TGCGCCAGCAGCAGCGGGGACGGAATGTATTTT
>TRBJ2-3|.|.|TRBV11-2
CASSSIGGVPDTQYF
TGTGCCAGCAGCTCGATTGGGGGAGTCCCAGATACGCAGTATTTT
>TRBJ2-1|.|TRBD2|TRBV19
CASSTTVGTSEFF
TGTGCCAGTAGTACCACGGTAGGGACTAGTGAGTTCTTC
>TRBJ2-5|.|.|TRBV7-9
CASSLGGRVQETQYF
TGTGCCAGCAGCTTAGGAGGACGGGTCCAAGAGACCCAGTACTTC
>TRBJ2-1|.|TRBD2|TRBV7-9
CASSLWEGAEQFF
TGTGCCAGCAGCTTGTGGGAGGGAGCTGAGCAGTTCTTC
>TRBJ2-1|.|TRBD2|TRBV27
CASSILAGGQNEQFF
TGTGCCAGCAGTATTTTAGCGGGAGGTCAAAATGAGCAGTTCTTC
>TRBJ2-3|.|TRBD2|TRBV5-1
CASSLGLAGASDTQYF
TGCGCCAGCAGCTTGGGCCTAGCGGGAGCATCCGATACGCAGTATTTT
>TRBJ2-2|.|.|TRBV9
CASSRDLTLTGELFF
TGTGCCAGCAGCCGGGACTTAACCCTGACCGGGGAGCTGTTTTTT
>TRBJ2-2|once|.|TRBV2
CASRTTGELFF
TGTGCCAGCAGGACGACCGGGGAGCTGTTTTTT
>TRBJ1-2|.|.|TRBV19
CASTATEAGGYTF
TGTGCCAGTACCGCGACAGAGGCTGGGGGCTACACCTTC
>TRBJ1-1|.|.|TRBV11-2
CASSLWGMNTEAFF
TGTGCCAGCAGCTTATGGGGGATGAACACTGAAGCTTTCTTT
>TRBJ2-7|once|.|TRBV7-9
CASSFTPYEQYF
TGTGCCAGCAGCTTCACTCCCTACGAGCAGTACTTC
>TRBJ1-2|many|.|TRBV10-3
CAISESGGIYGYTF
TGTGCCATCAGTGAGTCGGGGGGGATCTATGGCTACACCTTC
>TRBJ2-6|.|.|TRBV4-1
CASSQEGQGRGSGANVLTF
TGCGCCAGCAGCCAAGAGGGGCAGGGCCGGGGCTCTGGGGCCAACGTCCTGACTTTC
>TRBJ2-5|.|TRBD2|TRBV27
CASSGYAGEETQYF
TGTGCCAGCAGTGGCTACGCGGGAGAGGAGACCCAGTACTTC
>TRBJ2-1|.|TRBD2|TRBV19
CASSIGLAGNEQFF
TGTGCCAGTAGTATAGGACTAGCGGGCAATGAGCAGTTCTTC
>TRBJ1-1|.|TRBD1|TRBV30
CAWSGGQGRMNTEAFF
TGTGCCTGGAGTGGGGGACAGGGGCGGATGAACACTGAAGCTTTCTTT
>TRBJ2-7|.|.|TRBV25-1
CASSERGRGEQYF
TGTGCCAGCAGTGAAAGGGGAAGGGGGGAGCAGTACTTC
>TRBJ2-3|.|.|TRBV1
CTSSRGGFRTDTQYF
TGCACCAGCAGCCGGGGGGGATTCCGGACAGATACGCAGTATTTT
>TRBJ2-1|.|TRBD2|TRBV19
CASSLEERGIYNEQFF
TGTGCCAGTAGTTTGGAGGAGCGGGGGATTTACAATGAGCAGTTCTTC
>TRBJ2-7|.|.|TRBV4-1
CASSPPQRSSYEQYF
TGCGCCAGCAGCCCACCACAACGAAGCTCCTACGAGCAGTACTTC
>TRBJ2-1|.|.|TRBV5-1
CASSLLAGEQFF
TGCGCCAGCAGCTTACTAGCTGGCGAGCAGTTCTTC
>TRBJ2-2|.|.|TRBV5-1
CASSSTGQTGELFF
TGCGCCAGCAGCTCCACCGGACAAACCGGGGAGCTGTTTTTT
>TRBJ1-5|.|.|TRBV11-3
CASSLTGSLDQPQHF
TGTGCCAGCAGCTTAACCGGTTCCCTAGATCAGCCCCAGCATTTT
>TRBJ1-4|.|.|TRBV10-3
CAISEFSGEKLFF
TGTGCCATCAGTGAGTTTTCAGGGGAAAAACTGTTTTTT
>TRBJ2-7|.|TRBD1|TRBV7-3
CASSFTDRQGAEQYF
TGTGCCAGCAGCTTCACAGACCGACAGGGTGCCGAGCAGTACTTC
>TRBJ2-1|.|.|TRBV7-2
CASSFRSSYNEQFF
TGTGCCAGCAGCTTCCGCAGCTCCTACAATGAGCAGTTCTTC
>TRBJ2-5|.|.|TRBV19
CASSFLGSPGTQYF
TGTGCCAGTAGTTTCCTCGGGAGTCCGGGGACCCAGTACTTC
>TRBJ2-3|few|TRBD2|TRBV27
CASRSPGGTDTQYF
TGTGCCAGCAGATCCCCGGGAGGAACAGATACGCAGTATTTT
>TRBJ1-3|.|.|TRBV15
CATSRDPGDLGNTIYF
TGTGCCACCAGCAGAGATCCAGGGGACCTTGGAAACACCATATATTTT
>TRBJ1-5|.|.|TRBV27
CASSFGWGDQPQHF
TGTGCCAGCAGTTTCGGCTGGGGGGATCAGCCCCAGCATTTT